One sample yielded the 17 T cell receptor beta chains listed below, sequenced in a study of blood T cell repertoires in COVID-19. Assay: immunoSEQ multiplex PCR; the TCRdb copy retains only in-frame clones and omits some. The sample has 200,000 to 250,000 clones; roughly nine tenths are singletons. Sequences were obtained from PBMCs or T cells enriched from blood (not recorded which). The receptors were sampled from a woman aged 45 to 65 in a cohort exposed to, infected with or recovered from COVID-19 (not recorded which).

This chain uses TRBV18 with TRBJ2-2; D might be TRBD1 (5 bases). Germline CDR1 and CDR2: KGHSH and LQKENI. V gave up 2 bases and J gave up 5 bases, with 9 bases separating them. This CDR3 comprises 14 residues. Here the CDR3 DNA reads TGTGCCAGCTCACCAGGGGCTGGGACCGGGGAGCTGTTTTTT. Translating gives CASSPGAGTGELFF. The whole variable domain, remainder taken from reference TRBV18 and TRBJ2-2, is NAGVMQNPRHLVRRRGQEARLRCSPMKGHSHVYWYRQLPEEGLKFMVYLQKENIIDESGMPKERFSAEFPKEGPSILRIQQVVRGDSAAYFCASSPGAGTGELFFGEGSRLTVL.

This chain joins TRBV7-2 and TRBJ1-2; 7 bases are a match to TRBD1. Germline CDR1 and CDR2: SGHTA and FQGNSA. The ends lost 1 base at V and 8 bases at J; junction bases unmatched: 10. This CDR3 has 15 residues. CDR3 protein: CASSLVQGLIDGYTF. DNA of the CDR3: TGTGCCAGCAGCTTAGTACAGGGGCTTATCGACGGCTACACCTTC. Drawing the rest from reference TRBV7-2 and TRBJ1-2, the complete variable domain is GAGVSQSPSNKVTEKGKDVELRCDPISGHTALYWYRQSLGQGLEFLIYFQGNSAPDKSGLPSDRFSAERTGGSVSTLTIQRTQQEDSAVYLCASSLVQGLIDGYTFGSGTRLTVV.

The chain joins TRBV18 to TRBJ2-3; 8 positions match TRBD1. CDR1 and CDR2 (germline): KGHSH, LQKENI. The CDR3 totals 15 residues. The ends lost 2 bases at V and 1 base at J; junction bases unmatched: 2. CDR3 nucleotides: TGTGCCAGCTCACCAGCAGGGGGCGGCACAGATACGCAGTATTTT. Protein: CASSPAGGGTDTQYF. The full variable domain, its missing parts supplied by reference TRBV18 and TRBJ2-3, is NAGVMQNPRHLVRRRGQEARLRCSPMKGHSHVYWYRQLPEEGLKFMVYLQKENIIDESGMPKERFSAEFPKEGPSILRIQQVVRGDSAAYFCASSPAGGGTDTQYFGPGTRLTVL.

This chain links TRBV5-1 with TRBJ1-2; D is unresolved. CDR1 and CDR2 from the germline V gene are SGHRS and YFSETQ. This CDR3 spans 13 amino acids. Between the trimmed V and J ends, which lost 4 bases and 2 bases, there was a span of 9 bases. CDR3 nucleotides: TGCGCCAGCAGCCCAGAATACAACTATGGCTACACCTTC. It yields the protein CASSPEYNYGYTF.

This clone was seen only once. This chain uses TRBV9 with TRBJ2-3, with 7 positions matching TRBD2. CDR3 length: 14 amino acids. V lost 4 bases, J lost 4 bases, and 6 bases stayed unmatched. The germline V gene encodes CDR1 SGDLS and CDR2 YYNGEE. Written as DNA, the CDR3 is TGTGCCAGCAGCCTCGGGGAGGGATCAGATACGCAGTATTTT. It yields the protein CASSLGEGSDTQYF. The variable domain in full, with the rest retrieved from reference TRBV9 and TRBJ2-3, is DSGVTQTPKHLITATGQRVTLRCSPRSGDLSVYWYQQSLDQGLQFLIQYYNGEERAKGNILERFSAQQFPDLHSELNLSSLELGDSALYFCASSLGEGSDTQYFGPGTRLTVL.

The J gene is TRBJ1-3, the V gene TRBV7-2; D may be TRBD1 (5 bases). Germline V gene lookup returns CDR1 SGHTA and CDR2 FQGNSA. Between the trimmed V and J ends, which lost 0 bases and 4 bases, there was a span of 22 bases. This CDR3 is built from 19 residues. CDR3 protein: CASSLARGGSGPLGNTIYF. The CDR3 DNA reads as TGTGCCAGCAGCTTAGCGAGGGGAGGATCAGGACCGCTGGGAAACACCATATATTTT.

CDR3 sequence (DNA): TGTGCCAGCAATGAGAGGATGAGTGGCGAGCCCCAGCATTTT. It codes for CASNERMSGEPQHF. The chain joins TRBV2 to TRBJ1-5; D unresolved. The CDR3 contains 14 residues. Germline values: CDR1 SNHLY, CDR2 FYNNEI. The germline V and J ends were trimmed by 7 bases and 8 bases, with 18 bases remaining between them.

The chain couples TRBV4-1 to TRBJ2-7, with TRBD1 matching 12 bases. The CDR3 totals 16 residues. J gave up 4 bases and V 4 bases, and 8 bases lay outside the gene matches. Germline CDR1 MGHRA, CDR2 YSYEKL. For the CDR3, the DNA is TGCGCCAGCAGCCCACCCGGGACAGGGGGCGTGTACGAGCAGTACTTC. It encodes CASSPPGTGGVYEQYF.

The chain uses TRBV11-2 and TRBJ2-5, with 7 bases that match TRBD2. The V gene end was trimmed by 4 bases and the J gene end by 1 base; junction bases not matched to a gene: 9. Germline V gene data show CDR1 as SGHAT and CDR2 as FQNNGV. The CDR3 length is 16 residues. CDR3 amino acids: CASSYLWEGLQETQYF. CDR3 sequence (DNA): TGTGCCAGCAGCTATCTGTGGGAGGGCCTCCAAGAGACCCAGTACTTC. Complete variable domain (other parts from reference TRBV11-2 and TRBJ2-5): EAGVAQSPRYKIIEKRQSVAFWCNPISGHATLYWYQQILGQGPKLLIQFQNNGVVDDSQLPKDRFSAERLKGVDSTLKIQPAKLEDSAVYLCASSYLWEGLQETQYFGPGTRLLVL.

This chain connects TRBV7-3 to TRBJ2-3, with D unclear. CDR1 is SGHTA and CDR2 is FQGTGA in the germline V gene. The CDR3 is 12 amino acids. V was clipped by 6 bases and J by 1 base, with 5 bases between them. The DNA of the CDR3 is TGTGCCAGCAGTCGGGGCACAGATACGCAGTATTTT. It yields the protein CASSRGTDTQYF.

The chain is built from TRBV27 and TRBJ1-5; D may be TRBD1 (5 bases). Trimming stripped 3 bases from V and 5 bases from J, with 11 bases between. The CDR3 runs to 14 residues. Germline CDR1 is MNHEY and CDR2 is SMNVEV (reference sequence). CDR3 nucleotides: TGTGCCAGCAGTTTTACAGGTGGCCATCAGCCCCAGCATTTT. It specifies CASSFTGGHQPQHF.

The CDR3 region has the DNA TGTGCCAGCAGTTTGGGTTATGCGGGGGCAGGCTCCTATAATTCACCCCTCCACTTT. This encodes CASSLGYAGAGSYNSPLHF. The chain employs TRBV27 and TRBJ1-6; possible D gene TRBD1, 6 bases. Trimming stripped 3 bases from V and 0 bases from J, with 18 bases between. Germline CDR1 is MNHEY and CDR2 is SMNVEV (reference sequence). CDR3 size: 19 residues.

The CDR3 is CASSPRWEGRETQYF. CDR3 DNA: TGCGCCAGCAGCCCGCGGTGGGAGGGGCGGGAGACCCAGTACTTC. The rearrangement uses TRBV5-1 and TRBJ2-5; TRBD2 matches 7 bases. J lost 5 bases, V lost 4 bases, and 11 bases had no gene match. The CDR3 runs to 15 residues. From germline, CDR1 is SGHRS and CDR2 YFSETQ.

The chain couples TRBV27 to TRBJ1-2; the D gene is possibly TRBD1 (6 bases). V shed 5 bases and J shed 4 bases, with 17 bases lying between them. Germline V CDR1 and CDR2: MNHEY, SMNVEV (reference sequence). The CDR3 sequence is 15 residues long. The CDR3 coding sequence is TGTGCCAGCAGTAACAGGGTGCGTTCCGGCTATGGCTACACCTTC. Translation gives CASSNRVRSGYGYTF.

This clone was observed a single time. The J gene is TRBJ1-5, the V gene TRBV27, with D hard to call. Per germline, CDR1 MNHEY and CDR2 SMNVEV (reference sequence). Trimming cost V 5 bases and J 4 bases, with 21 bases left between them. There are 17 residues in the CDR3. The CDR3 loop reads CASSPWAAPLNNQPQHF. The CDR3, as DNA: TGTGCCAGCAGTCCGTGGGCAGCTCCCCTAAATAATCAGCCCCAGCATTTT.

The J gene is TRBJ1-4, the V gene TRBV5-5; D remains ambiguous. The germline CDR1 and CDR2 sequences are SGHKS and YYEKEE (reference sequence). V was shortened by 1 base and J by 4 bases, with 5 bases between the two germline ends. The CDR3 extends over 13 amino acids. CDR3 protein: CASSLFSNEKLFF. The CDR3 DNA reads as TGTGCCAGCAGCTTGTTTAGTAATGAAAAACTGTTTTTT. The full variable domain, completed using reference TRBV5-5 and TRBJ1-4, is DAGVTQSPTHLIKTRGQQVTLRCSPISGHKSVSWYQQVLGQGPQFIFQYYEKEERGRGNFPDRFSARQFPNYSSELNVNALLLGDSALYLCASSLFSNEKLFFGSGTQLSVL.

The chain employs TRBV4-2 and TRBJ1-4; tentatively, D is TRBD1 (5 bases). CDR1 and CDR2 (germline): LGHNA, YNFKEQ. This CDR3 has 16 residues. V shed 0 bases and J shed 0 bases, with 8 bases lying between them. Here the CDR3 DNA reads TGTGCCAGCAGCCAAGATACAGGCCCAACTAATGAAAAACTGTTTTTT. Translating it yields CASSQDTGPTNEKLFF.